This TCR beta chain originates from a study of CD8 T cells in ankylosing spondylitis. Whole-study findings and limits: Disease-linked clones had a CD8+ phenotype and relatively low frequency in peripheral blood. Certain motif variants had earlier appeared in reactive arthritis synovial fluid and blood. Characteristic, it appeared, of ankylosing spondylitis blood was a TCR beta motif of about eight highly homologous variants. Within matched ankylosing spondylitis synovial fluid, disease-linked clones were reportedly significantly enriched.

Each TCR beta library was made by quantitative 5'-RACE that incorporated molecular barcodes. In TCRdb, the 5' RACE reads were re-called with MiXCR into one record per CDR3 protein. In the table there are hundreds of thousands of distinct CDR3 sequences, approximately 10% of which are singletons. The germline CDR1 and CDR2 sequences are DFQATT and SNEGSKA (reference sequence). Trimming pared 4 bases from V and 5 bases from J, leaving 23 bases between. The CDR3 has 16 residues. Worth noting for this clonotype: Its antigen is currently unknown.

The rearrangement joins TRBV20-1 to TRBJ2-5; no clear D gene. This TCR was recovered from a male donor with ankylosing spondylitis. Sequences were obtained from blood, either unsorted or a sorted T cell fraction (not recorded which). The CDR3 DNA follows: TGCAGTGCTACCCCTGTACCCCAGACGGTCGGGGAGACCCAGTACTTC. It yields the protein CSATPVPQTVGETQYF.